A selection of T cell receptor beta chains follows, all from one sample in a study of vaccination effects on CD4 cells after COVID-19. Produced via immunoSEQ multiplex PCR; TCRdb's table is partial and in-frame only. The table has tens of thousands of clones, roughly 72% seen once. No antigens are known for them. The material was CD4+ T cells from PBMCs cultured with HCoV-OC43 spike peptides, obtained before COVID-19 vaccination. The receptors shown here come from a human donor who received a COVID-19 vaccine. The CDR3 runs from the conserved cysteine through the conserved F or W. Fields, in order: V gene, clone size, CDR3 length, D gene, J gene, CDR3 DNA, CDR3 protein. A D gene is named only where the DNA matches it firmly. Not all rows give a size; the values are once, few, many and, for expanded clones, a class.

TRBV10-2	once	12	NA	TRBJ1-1	TGCGCCAGCAGTGAGCGACGGCTTGAAGCTTTCTTT	CASSERRLEAFF
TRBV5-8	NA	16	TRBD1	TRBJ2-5	TGTGCCAGCAGCGACCGCTGGGACAGGGGCCAAGAGACCCAGTACTTC	CASSDRWDRGQETQYF
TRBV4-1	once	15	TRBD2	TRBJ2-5	TGCGCCAGCAGCCAAGATGGGACTAGCGTGGAGACCCAGTACTTC	CASSQDGTSVETQYF
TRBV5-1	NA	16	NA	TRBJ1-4	TGCGCCAGCAGCTTGTCCCCAGGAACCGAAGGGGAAAAACTGTTTTTT	CASSLSPGTEGEKLFF
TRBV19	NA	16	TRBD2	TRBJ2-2	TGTGCCAGTACCAGCGGGGGGGCCGCGAACACCGGGGAGCTGTTTTTT	CASTSGGAANTGELFF
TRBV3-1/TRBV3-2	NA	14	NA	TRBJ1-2	TGTGCCAGCAGCCTAACGGGACCCAGCGGTGGCTACACCTTC	CASSLTGPSGGYTF
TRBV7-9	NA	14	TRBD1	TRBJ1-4	TGTGCCAGCAGCTGGGGACAGGGGGAGGAAAAACTGTTTTTT	CASSWGQGEEKLFF
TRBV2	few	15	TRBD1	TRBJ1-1	TGTGCCAGCAGTGGGGACAGGGGATTGAACACTGAAGCTTTCTTT	CASSGDRGLNTEAFF
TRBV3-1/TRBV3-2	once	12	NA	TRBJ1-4	TGTGCCAGCAGCCAAGATACGGGCGGGCTGTTTTTT	CASSQDTGGLFF
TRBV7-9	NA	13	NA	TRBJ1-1	TGTGCCAGCAGCCTAATCTTGAACACTGAAGCTTTCTTT	CASSLILNTEAFF
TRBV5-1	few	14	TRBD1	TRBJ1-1	TGCGCCAGCAGCTTCGACAGGGGGCGAACTGAAGCTTTCTTT	CASSFDRGRTEAFF
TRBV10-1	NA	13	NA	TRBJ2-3	TGCGCCAGCAGTCAATTCACGGCAGATACGCAGTATTTT	CASSQFTADTQYF
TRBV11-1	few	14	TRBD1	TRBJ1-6	TGTGCCAGCAGCTTAGGGACAGGGGATTCACCCCTCCACTTT	CASSLGTGDSPLHF
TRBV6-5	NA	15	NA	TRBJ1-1	TGTGCCAGCAGTTACTCGTGGGCAAGGAACACTGAAGCTTTCTTT	CASSYSWARNTEAFF
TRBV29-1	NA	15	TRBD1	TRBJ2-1	TGCAGCGTTGGTATTAACAGGGGGCACCTCAATGAGCAGTTCTTC	CSVGINRGHLNEQFF
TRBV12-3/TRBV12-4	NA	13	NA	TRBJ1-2	TGTGCCAGCAGCCCACAGGCGATCTATGGCTACACCTTC	CASSPQAIYGYTF
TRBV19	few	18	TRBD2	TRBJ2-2	TGTGCCAGTAGCCGCGGACTAGCGGGGGGCCGACTCACCGGGGAGCTGTTTTTT	CASSRGLAGGRLTGELFF
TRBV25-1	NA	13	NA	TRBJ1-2	TGTGCCAGCAGTGTCCAACTAGGGGGGGGCTACACCTTC	CASSVQLGGGYTF
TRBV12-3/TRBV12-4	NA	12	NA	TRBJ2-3	TGTGCCAGCAACCAGGGTATAAATACGCAGTATTTT	CASNQGINTQYF
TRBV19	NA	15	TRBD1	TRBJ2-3	TGTGCCAGTAGTATGGACAGGGGCGTTGAAGATACGCAGTATTTT	CASSMDRGVEDTQYF
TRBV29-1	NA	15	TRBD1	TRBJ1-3	TGCAGCGTTGAAACCGGGACAGGGCTGGGAAACACCATATATTTT	CSVETGTGLGNTIYF
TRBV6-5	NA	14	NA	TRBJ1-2	TGTGCCAGCAGTTACGAGGCAGGGGCCGGTGGCTACACCTTC	CASSYEAGAGGYTF
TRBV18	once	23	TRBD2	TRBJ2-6	TGTGCCAGCTCAACCCTGGGACTAGCGGGGGGAGCCCCTAGGGGCTCTGGGGCCAACGTCCTGACTTTC	CASSTLGLAGGAPRGSGANVLTF